This TCR beta chain was found in a study of blood T cell repertoires in COVID-19. The V gene's germline CDR1 is KGHSH and CDR2 LQKENI. Deletions cut 3 bases from V and 0 bases from J, with 15 bases between. The CDR3 extends over 17 amino acids. The study recruited people aged roughly 18 to 100 years across around 24 US areas. Profiling relied on immunoSEQ multiplex PCR, and the TCRdb table lists in-frame clones only, not all of them. The data show a few hundred thousand clones, with just over 85% seen just once and approximately 15% held by the top ten. The V and J genes are TRBV18 and TRBJ2-1; D gene ambiguous. The sequence was collected from a woman in her fifties or sixties with acute COVID-19. Sequenced material: PBMCs or T cells enriched from blood (not recorded which). CDR3 amino acids: CASSPQPVVSSYNEQFF. Here the CDR3 DNA reads TGTGCCAGCTCACCCCAACCGGTGGTGAGCTCCTACAATGAGCAGTTCTTC.